The 15 T cell receptor beta chains below all came from one sample that was sequenced in a study of beta chain features in type 1 diabetes (dated by TCRdb to the late 2010s). Library method: the immunoSEQ multiplex PCR assay. The High Capacity cDNA Reverse Transcription Kit was used to reverse transcribe all of the isolated RNA, meaning that expressed TCRB transcripts were what got sequenced. TCRdb took this table from immuneACCESS and kept in-frame rearrangements with V and J called. Such tables lack part of the clones; where checked against another copy, unresolved V genes explain under half of the gap, and the rest is unexplained. In all, the sample holds some 150,000 clones, and about a tenth of those were seen once. 0.6% to 0.8% of the sample is held by the ten biggest clonotypes. Sequenced: central memory CD4+ T cells from blood. These receptors originate from a man aged 18 to 30 in good health.

CDR3 protein: CASSGMNTEAFF. DNA of the CDR3: TGTGCCAGTTCGGGAATGAACACTGAAGCTTTCTTT. V gene TRBV18 combines with J gene TRBJ1-1; D is ambiguous. The germline V gene has CDR1 KGHSH and CDR2 LQKENI. This CDR3 region has 12 residues. The V gene lost 9 bases and the J gene lost 0 bases, with 8 bases spanning the gap.

This clone was found a few times. The gene calls are TRBV25-1 and TRBJ2-4; TRBD1 might be the D (5 bases). V lost 5 bases, J lost 8 bases, and 13 bases lay in between. The CDR3 spans 13 residues. Germline assignment: CDR1 MGHDK and CDR2 SYGVNS. Here the CDR3 reads CASSFDSRDIQYF. CDR3 bases: TGTGCCAGCAGTTTTGACAGTAGGGACATTCAGTACTTC.

There are a few counts of this clone. The chain couples TRBV19 to TRBJ1-1; D uncertain. The CDR3 extends over 14 amino acids. Germline V lookup: CDR1 LNHDA, CDR2 SQIVND (reference sequence). The V gene lost 5 bases and the J gene lost 6 bases, with 16 bases spanning the gap. The CDR3 region has the DNA TGTGCCAGTAGTGCCCTGGGTGACGCGGCTGAAGCTTTCTTT. This gives the protein CASSALGDAAEAFF.

This clone was detected a few times. V usage is TRBV5-1 and J usage is TRBJ2-3, with 9 bases matching TRBD2. Germline assignment: CDR1 SGHRS and CDR2 YFSETQ. J was trimmed by 0 bases and V by 2 bases; bases with no gene match: 4. The CDR3 covers 16 residues. The CDR3 is CASSFLAGTSTDTQYF. In DNA, the CDR3 is TGCGCCAGCAGCTTTCTAGCGGGGACTAGCACAGATACGCAGTATTTT.

J is TRBJ2-1 and V is TRBV18; 7 bases are a match to TRBD1. CDR1 KGHSH and CDR2 LQKENI come from the germline V gene. Unmatched junction bases numbered 10, after V lost 6 bases and J lost 5 bases. The CDR3 is 15 residues long. In DNA, the CDR3 is TGTGCCAGCTCGCCGAGGGACAGATCGCACAATGAGCAGTTCTTC. It specifies CASSPRDRSHNEQFF.

This clone was seen a handful of times. The chain combines TRBV11-2 with TRBJ2-7; D may be TRBD2 (5 bases). Germline values: CDR1 SGHAT, CDR2 FQNNGV. Trimming shortened V by 4 bases and J by 4 bases, and 14 bases separated the two germline ends. The CDR3 covers 14 residues. Here the CDR3 reads CASSSYQTRYEQYF. The CDR3, as DNA: TGTGCCAGCAGCTCTTACCAAACTAGGTACGAGCAGTACTTC.

The rearrangement uses TRBV4-1 and TRBJ2-5, with unresolved D. Germline CDR1 is MGHRA and CDR2 is YSYEKL. V was pared by 5 bases and J by 2 bases, with 15 bases between. CDR3 length equals 15 residues. The CDR3 reads CASSKQLNQQETQYF. In DNA form, the CDR3 reads TGCGCCAGCAGCAAACAGCTGAACCAACAAGAGACCCAGTACTTC.

This clone was seen at least ten times. Other nucleotide sequences in the sample specify the same CDR3. The genes are TRBV7-2 and TRBJ2-5; 8 bases line up with TRBD1. The CDR3 extends over 14 amino acids. The V and J ends lost 1 base and 5 bases, in that order; junction bases with no gene match: 3. The V gene's germline CDR1 is SGHTA and CDR2 FQGNSA. The DNA for the CDR3 is TGTGCCAGCAGCTTAGGACAGGGGTACGAGACCCAGTACTTC. This gives the protein CASSLGQGYETQYF.

This clone came up a few times. The rearrangement links TRBV11-2 to TRBJ2-3, with a possible D match to TRBD2 (6 bases). The V gene lost 3 bases and the J gene lost 2 bases, with 15 bases spanning the gap. This CDR3 region has 16 residues. Germline CDR1 and CDR2: SGHAT and FQNNGV. DNA for the CDR3: TGTGCCAGCAGCTTCTGGGGGTGGGGGGACACAGATACGCAGTATTTT. Amino acid sequence: CASSFWGWGDTDTQYF.

This clone turned up a few times. The same CDR3 arises from other DNA sequences in this sample as well. The chain combines TRBV18 with TRBJ2-7; TRBD1 agrees at 10 bases. CDR3 length: 14 amino acids. V lost 3 bases to trimming and J lost 3 bases; unmatched junction nucleotides: 2. Germline CDR1 is KGHSH and CDR2 is LQKENI. The CDR3 DNA sequence: TGTGCCAGCTCACCGGGACAGGGGTTCTACGAGCAGTACTTC. Residues: CASSPGQGFYEQYF. Using reference TRBV18 and TRBJ2-7 for the parts outside the CDR3, the full variable domain is NAGVMQNPRHLVRRRGQEARLRCSPMKGHSHVYWYRQLPEEGLKFMVYLQKENIIDESGMPKERFSAEFPKEGPSILRIQQVVRGDSAAYFCASSPGQGFYEQYFGPGTRLTVT.

This clone showed up just a few times. The chain combines TRBV6-5 with TRBJ2-7, with TRBD2 matching over 9 bases. V dropped 4 bases and J dropped 2; count of bases not matched to a gene: 3. The CDR3 has 14 amino acids. The germline V gene has CDR1 MNHEY and CDR2 SVGAGI. CDR3 DNA sequence: TGTGCCAGCAGTTCGGTAGCGGGGGCCTACGAGCAGTACTTC. This encodes CASSSVAGAYEQYF.

The genes are TRBV5-8 and TRBJ2-5; TRBD2 is a possible D gene (6 bases). The CDR3 sequence is 14 residues long. Trimming removed 2 bases at V and 5 bases at J, with 13 bases between. In germline, CDR1 is SGHTS, CDR2 YDEGEE. The CDR3 bases are TGTGCCAGCAGCTTAGGGAGGCCGGCGGAGACCCAGTACTTC. Its protein product is CASSLGRPAETQYF.

This clone was observed a handful of times. V gene TRBV7-6 combines with J gene TRBJ2-5; 8 bases are a match to TRBD2. The CDR3 runs 15 residues. Trimming took 1 base from V and 5 from J; bases not matched to a gene: 6. The germline CDR1 and CDR2 sequences are SGHVS and FNYEAQ. CDR3 amino acids: CASSLVWRGVETQYF. The CDR3 DNA is TGTGCCAGCAGCTTAGTCTGGCGGGGGGTGGAGACCCAGTACTTC.

This clone was seen many times. The chain joins TRBV13 to TRBJ2-1, with 12 bases lining up with TRBD2. With V trimmed by 0 bases and J by 2 bases, 8 bases remained unmatched. Germline loops: CDR1 PRHDT, CDR2 FYEKMQ (reference sequence). The CDR3 length is 19 residues. The CDR3 loop is CASSLGLAGGPGPYNEQFF. In DNA, the CDR3 is TGTGCCAGCAGCTTAGGACTAGCGGGGGGCCCGGGACCCTACAATGAGCAGTTCTTC.

V gene TRBV10-3 combines with J gene TRBJ2-7; tentatively, D is TRBD1 (7 bases). There are 12 residues in the CDR3. Trimming shortened V by 10 bases and J by 7 bases, and 17 bases separated the two germline ends. The germline gives CDR1 ENHRY, CDR2 SYGVKD. The DNA of the CDR3 is TGTGCCACCCAGACAGGGACTGAGGAGCAGTACTTC. This gives the protein CATQTGTEEQYF.